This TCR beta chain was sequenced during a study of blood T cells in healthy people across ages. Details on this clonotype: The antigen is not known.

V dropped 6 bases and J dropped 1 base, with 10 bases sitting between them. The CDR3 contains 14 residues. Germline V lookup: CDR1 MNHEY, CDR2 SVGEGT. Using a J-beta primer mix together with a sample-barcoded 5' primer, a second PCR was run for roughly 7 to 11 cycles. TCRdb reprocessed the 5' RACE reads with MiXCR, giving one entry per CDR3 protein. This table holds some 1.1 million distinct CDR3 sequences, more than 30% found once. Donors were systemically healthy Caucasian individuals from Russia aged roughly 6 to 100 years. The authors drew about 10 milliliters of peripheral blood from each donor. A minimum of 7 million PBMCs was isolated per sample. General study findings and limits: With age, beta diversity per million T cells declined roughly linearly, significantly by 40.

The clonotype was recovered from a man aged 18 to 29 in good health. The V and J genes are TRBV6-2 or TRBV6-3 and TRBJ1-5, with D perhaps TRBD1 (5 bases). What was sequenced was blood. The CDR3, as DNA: TGTGCCAGCAGGGGACCAGAGAGCAATCAGCCCCAGCATTTT. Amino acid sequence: CASRGPESNQPQHF.